This T cell receptor (beta chain) was identified during a study of cytomegalovirus exposure and HLA in healthy donors. Study overall: Around 80 million unique TCRs from HLA-typed donors were held in an early data release. Study-level findings and limits: Per published accounts, TCR beta sequences correctly predicted the HLA-A and HLA-B alleles of most subjects. In a later analysis, fewer than 20,000 TCR beta sequences were associated with HLA alleles at 0.05 false discovery rate. More clonal expansion characterized HLA-associated TCR beta chains than equally common others in a later analysis.

On this clone: Its antigen is not known.

A multiplex PCR was run with 60 Vbeta primers and 13 Jbeta primers. Measured with immunoSEQ multiplex PCR; TCRdb has only the in-frame clones, and not every one. The data hold about 77,000 clones, with approximately 80% observed a single time. CDR3 length: 14 residues. The germline V gene encodes CDR1 MNHEY and CDR2 SVGAGI. V lost 2 bases to trimming and J lost 1 base, with 9 bases between them. The receptor was derived from a man aged 35-49 years in good health and CMV-seronegative. The V gene is TRBV6-5, the J gene TRBJ2-7; a possible D gene is TRBD1 (5 bases). The source material was PBMCs. The CDR3: CASSYKGASYEQYF. The CDR3 DNA reads as TGTGCCAGCAGTTACAAAGGGGCATCCTACGAGCAGTACTTC.